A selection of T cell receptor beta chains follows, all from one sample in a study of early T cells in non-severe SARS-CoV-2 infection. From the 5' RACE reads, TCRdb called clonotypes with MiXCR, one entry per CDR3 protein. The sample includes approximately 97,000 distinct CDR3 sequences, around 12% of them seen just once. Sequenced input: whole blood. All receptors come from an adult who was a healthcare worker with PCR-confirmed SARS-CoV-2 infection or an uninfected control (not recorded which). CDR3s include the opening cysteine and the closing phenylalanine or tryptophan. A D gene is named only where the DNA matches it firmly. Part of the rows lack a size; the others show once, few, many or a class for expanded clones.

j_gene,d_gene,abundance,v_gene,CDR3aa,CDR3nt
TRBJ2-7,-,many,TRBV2,CASSAEGGTYEQYF,TGTGCCAGCAGTGCTGAAGGAGGTACCTACGAGCAGTACTTC
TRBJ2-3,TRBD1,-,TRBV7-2,CASSLRAGGDTQYF,TGTGCCAGCAGCTTACGGGCAGGGGGAGATACGCAGTATTTT
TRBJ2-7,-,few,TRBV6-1,CASSGGYEQYF,TGTGCCAGCAGCGGGGGTTACGAGCAGTACTTC
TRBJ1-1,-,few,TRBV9,CASSPRFIPDTEAFF,TGTGCCAGCAGCCCCCGTTTTATCCCAGACACTGAAGCTTTCTTT
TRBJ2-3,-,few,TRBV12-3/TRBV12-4,CASSRYTDTQYF,TGTGCCAGCAGTCGATACACAGATACGCAGTATTTT
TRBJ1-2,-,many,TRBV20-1,CSARRGHLYGYTF,TGCAGTGCCCGTCGGGGACACCTCTATGGCTACACCTTC
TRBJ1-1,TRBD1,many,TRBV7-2,CASSPWGQLTEAFF,TGTGCCAGCAGCCCCTGGGGACAGTTGACTGAAGCTTTCTTT
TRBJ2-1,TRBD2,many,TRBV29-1,CSVEGTSGRVDEQFF,TGCAGCGTTGAAGGGACTAGCGGGAGAGTTGATGAGCAGTTCTTC
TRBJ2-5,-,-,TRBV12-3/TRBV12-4,CASSLGQGKETQYF,TGTGCCAGCAGTTTAGGGCAGGGGAAAGAGACCCAGTACTTC
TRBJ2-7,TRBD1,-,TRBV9,CASSPRTGNQYEQYF,TGTGCCAGCAGCCCCCGGACAGGGAACCAATACGAGCAGTACTTC
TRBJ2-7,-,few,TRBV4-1,CASSQGLFITYEQYF,TGCGCCAGCAGCCAGGGTTTGTTCATTACCTACGAGCAGTACTTC
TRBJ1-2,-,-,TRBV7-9,CASSSVDGGSYGYTF,TGTGCCAGCAGCTCTGTCGATGGGGGCTCCTATGGCTACACCTTC
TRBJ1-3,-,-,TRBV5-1,CASSLEGGGNTIYF,TGCGCCAGCAGCTTAGAAGGCGGCGGAAACACCATATATTTT
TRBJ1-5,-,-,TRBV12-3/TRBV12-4,CASSPQGNNQPQHF,TGTGCCAGCAGCCCACAGGGTAACAATCAGCCCCAGCATTTT
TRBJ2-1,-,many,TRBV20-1,CSARLGGGAYNEQFF,TGCAGTGCTAGATTGGGTGGCGGGGCCTACAATGAGCAGTTCTTC
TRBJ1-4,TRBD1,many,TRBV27,CASSLSQGPNEKLFF,TGTGCCAGCAGTTTATCACAGGGGCCTAATGAAAAACTGTTTTTT
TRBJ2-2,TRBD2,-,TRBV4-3,CASSQVLAGGDTGELFF,TGCGCCAGCAGCCAAGTCCTAGCGGGAGGGGACACCGGGGAGCTGTTTTTT
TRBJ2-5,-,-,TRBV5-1,CASSLRGPEETQYF,TGCGCCAGCAGCTTGAGGGGACCTGAGGAGACCCAGTACTTC
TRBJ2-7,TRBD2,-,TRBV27,CASSLAGGGYEQYF,TGTGCCAGCAGTTTAGCGGGAGGAGGATACGAGCAGTACTTC
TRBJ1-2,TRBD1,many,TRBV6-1,CASSQIDRGSFGYTF,TGTGCCAGCAGCCAAATAGACAGGGGATCTTTTGGCTACACCTTC
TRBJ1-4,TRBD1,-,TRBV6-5,CASRGRGRDEKLFF,TGTGCCAGCCGCGGGAGGGGGCGAGATGAAAAACTGTTTTTT
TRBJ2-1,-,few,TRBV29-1,CSVVVGEQFF,TGCAGCGTTGTGGTGGGAGAGCAGTTCTTC
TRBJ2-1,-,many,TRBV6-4,CASSTRAGGYNEQFF,TGTGCCAGCAGTACGAGGGCGGGCGGGTACAATGAGCAGTTCTTC
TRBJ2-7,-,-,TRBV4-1,CASSQGRQGSFYEQYF,TGCGCCAGCAGCCAGGGGCGGCAGGGATCCTTCTACGAGCAGTACTTC
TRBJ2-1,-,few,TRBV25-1,CASSQQGGEQFF,TGTGCCAGCAGCCAGCAGGGGGGTGAGCAGTTCTTC
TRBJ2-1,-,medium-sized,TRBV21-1,CARNRRERYNEQFF,TGTGCCAGAAATAGGCGGGAGAGGTACAATGAGCAGTTCTTC
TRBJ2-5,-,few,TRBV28,CASSLPPGIAETQYF,TGTGCCAGCAGTTTACCTCCGGGGATAGCCGAGACCCAGTACTTC
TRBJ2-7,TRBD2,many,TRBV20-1,CSAPWTSGSYEQYF,TGCAGTGCTCCTTGGACTAGCGGATCATACGAGCAGTACTTC
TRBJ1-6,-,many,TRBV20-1,CSARSLSSYNSPLHF,TGCAGTGCGCGGTCCCTGAGCTCCTATAATTCACCCCTCCACTTT
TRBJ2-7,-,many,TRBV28,CASSDQDSQYEQYF,TGTGCCAGCAGTGATCAGGACAGCCAGTACGAGCAGTACTTC
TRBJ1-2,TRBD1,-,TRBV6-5,CASSPSWTGGSGYTF,TGTGCCAGCAGTCCGAGCTGGACAGGGGGCTCTGGCTACACCTTC
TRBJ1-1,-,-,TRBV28,CASSHGQNTEAFF,TGTGCCAGCAGCCACGGACAGAACACTGAAGCTTTCTTT
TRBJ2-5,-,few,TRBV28,CATVRETQYF,TGTGCCACTGTTAGAGAGACCCAGTACTTC
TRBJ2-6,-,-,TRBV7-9,CASSFFSSGANVLTF,TGTGCCAGCAGCTTTTTTAGCTCTGGGGCCAACGTCCTGACTTTC
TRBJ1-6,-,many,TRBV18,CASSPPPSWVSQNSPLHF,TGTGCCAGCTCACCGCCGCCTTCTTGGGTCAGCCAGAATTCACCCCTCCACTTT
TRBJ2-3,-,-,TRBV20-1,CSASNPGEPDTQYF,TGCAGTGCTAGCAATCCGGGAGAGCCAGATACGCAGTATTTT
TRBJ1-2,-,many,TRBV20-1,CSAQRQMGYGYTF,TGCAGTGCTCAGAGACAGATGGGCTATGGCTACACCTTC
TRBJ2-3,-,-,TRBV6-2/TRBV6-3,CASSRGLTDTQYF,TGTGCCAGCAGCCGTGGACTCACAGATACGCAGTATTTT
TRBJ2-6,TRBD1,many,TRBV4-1,CASSQWTGDTLRGANVLTF,TGCGCCAGCAGCCAGTGGACAGGGGACACCCTCCGGGGGGCCAACGTCCTGACTTTC
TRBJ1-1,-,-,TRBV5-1,CASSLEQNTEAFF,TGCGCCAGCAGCTTGGAACAGAACACTGAAGCTTTCTTT
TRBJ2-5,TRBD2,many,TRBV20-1,CSARDPSAGVSETQYF,TGCAGTGCTAGAGACCCCTCAGCGGGAGTGAGCGAGACCCAGTACTTC
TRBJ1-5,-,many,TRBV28,CASSLRGAGQPQHF,TGTGCCAGCAGTTTAAGGGGGGCTGGACAGCCCCAGCATTTT
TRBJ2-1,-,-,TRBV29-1,CSAEGGISYNEQFF,TGCAGCGCCGAGGGCGGGATATCCTACAATGAGCAGTTCTTC
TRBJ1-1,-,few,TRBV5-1,CASSGEAGDTEAFF,TGCGCCAGCAGCGGGGAAGCCGGGGACACTGAAGCTTTCTTT
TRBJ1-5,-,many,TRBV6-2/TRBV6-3,CASSYSDRTNQPQHF,TGTGCCAGCAGTTACTCGGACAGAACAAATCAGCCCCAGCATTTT
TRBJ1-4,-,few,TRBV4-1,CASSRGETNEKLFF,TGCGCCAGCAGCCGTGGGGAAACTAATGAAAAACTGTTTTTT
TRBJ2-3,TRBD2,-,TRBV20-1,CSASTRTSGRAMDTQYF,TGCAGTGCTTCTACCCGGACTAGCGGGAGGGCCATGGATACGCAGTATTTT
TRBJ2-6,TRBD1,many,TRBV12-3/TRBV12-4,CASSFGQGTGANVLTF,TGTGCCAGCAGTTTTGGACAGGGGACTGGGGCCAACGTCCTGACTTTC
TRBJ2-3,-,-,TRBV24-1,CATSDYSHTDTQYF,TGTGCCACCAGTGATTACTCCCACACAGATACGCAGTATTTT
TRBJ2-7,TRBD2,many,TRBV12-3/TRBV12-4,CASRAGLGSYEQYF,TGTGCCAGCAGAGCCGGACTAGGCTCCTACGAGCAGTACTTC
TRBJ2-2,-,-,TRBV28,CAGSLRRELFF,TGTGCCGGCAGTCTACGACGGGAGCTGTTTTTT
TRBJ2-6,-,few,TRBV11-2,CASSSVRGDSSGANVLTF,TGTGCCAGCAGCTCCGTCCGGGGCGACTCCTCTGGGGCCAACGTCCTGACTTTC
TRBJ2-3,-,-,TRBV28,CASSFGVRGTDTQYF,TGTGCCAGCAGTTTCGGAGTCCGGGGCACAGATACGCAGTATTTT
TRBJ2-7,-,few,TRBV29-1,CSAKTGLVYEQYF,TGCAGCGCCAAGACAGGTCTGGTATACGAGCAGTACTTC
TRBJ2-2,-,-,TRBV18,CASSPYLGRNIGELFF,TGTGCCAGCTCACCTTACCTTGGGCGGAACATCGGGGAGCTGTTTTTT
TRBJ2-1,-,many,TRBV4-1,CASSQVSRGNEQFF,TGCGCCAGCAGCCAGGTTAGCAGGGGTAATGAGCAGTTCTTC
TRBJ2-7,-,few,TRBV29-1,CSVADASYEQYF,TGCAGCGTTGCCGACGCCTCCTACGAGCAGTACTTC
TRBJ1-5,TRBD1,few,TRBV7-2,CASSFGTGGNQPQHF,TGTGCCAGCAGCTTTGGGACAGGGGGCAATCAGCCCCAGCATTTT
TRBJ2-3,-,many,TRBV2,CASRFLSGQGSDTQYF,TGTGCCAGCAGATTCCTTAGCGGCCAAGGGTCAGATACGCAGTATTTT